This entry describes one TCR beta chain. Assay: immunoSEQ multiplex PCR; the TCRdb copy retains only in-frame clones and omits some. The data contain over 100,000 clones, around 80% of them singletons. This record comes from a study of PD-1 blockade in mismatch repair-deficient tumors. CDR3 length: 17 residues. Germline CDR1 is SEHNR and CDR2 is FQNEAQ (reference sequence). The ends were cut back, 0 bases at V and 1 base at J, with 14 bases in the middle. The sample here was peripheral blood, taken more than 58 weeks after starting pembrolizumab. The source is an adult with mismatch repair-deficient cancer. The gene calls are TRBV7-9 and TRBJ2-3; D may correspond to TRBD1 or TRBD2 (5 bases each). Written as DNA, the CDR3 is TGTGCCAGCAGCTTAGCGCGAGGGGTAGGGGGCACAGATACGCAGTATTTT. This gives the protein CASSLARGVGGTDTQYF.